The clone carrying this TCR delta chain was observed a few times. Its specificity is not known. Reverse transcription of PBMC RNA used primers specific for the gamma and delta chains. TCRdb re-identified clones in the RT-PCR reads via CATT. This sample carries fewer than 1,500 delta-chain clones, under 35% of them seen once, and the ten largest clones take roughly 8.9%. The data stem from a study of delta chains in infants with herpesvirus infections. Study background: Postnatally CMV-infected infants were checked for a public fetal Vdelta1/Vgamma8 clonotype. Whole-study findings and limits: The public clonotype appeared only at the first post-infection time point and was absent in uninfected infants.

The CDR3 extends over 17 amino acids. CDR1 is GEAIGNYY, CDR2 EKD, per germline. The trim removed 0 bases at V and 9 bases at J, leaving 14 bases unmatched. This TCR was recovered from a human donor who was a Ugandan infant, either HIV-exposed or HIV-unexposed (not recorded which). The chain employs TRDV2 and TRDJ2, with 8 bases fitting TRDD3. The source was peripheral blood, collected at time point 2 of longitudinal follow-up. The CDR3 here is CACDTVLGAPSGSQLFF. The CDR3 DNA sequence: TGTGCCTGTGACACCGTACTGGGGGCCCCTTCCGGTTCACAACTCTTCTTT.